The clone carrying this T cell receptor beta chain was detected a few times. Per the germline V gene, CDR1 is SGHNT and CDR2 is YYREEE (reference sequence). This CDR3 contains 15 residues. V lost 3 bases, J lost 6 bases, and 10 bases stayed unmatched. This sample stems from a study of T-cell memory formation after mild COVID-19. TCRdb processed the 5' RACE reads anew with MiXCR; each CDR3 protein has one entry. The sample lists 150,000 to 200,000 distinct CDR3 sequences, approximately 14% occurring once. The sequencing input was PBMCs or a T cell subset sorted from them (not recorded which). J is TRBJ1-2 and V is TRBV5-4, with 8 nucleotides matching TRBD1. The sequence came from an adult woman who had mild COVID-19 (a few samples of this study predate the infection). Cell type and time point are not known. For the CDR3, the DNA is TGTGCCAGCAGCTCGACGTTGACAGGGGTTGATGGCTACACCTTC. Amino acids: CASSSTLTGVDGYTF.